This section outlines one TCR beta chain sequence together with its context. Its target is not known. There are 14 residues in the CDR3. Germline CDR1 is KGHSH and CDR2 is LQKENI. Trimming took 3 bases from V and 1 from J, leaving 9 bases between them. This sample stems from a study of T cell responses to AZD1222 COVID-19 vaccine. In the study overall: Samples with a second dose at about 4 or about 12 weeks were pooled together. General study findings and limits: Donors were largely white British and mainly female; clonal diversity was possibly underestimated. In all cases, repertoires were sampled only after the peak T cell response.

TCRdb's table, derived via immunoSEQ multiplex PCR, lists solely in-frame clones and lacks some. The top ten clones hold approximately 10% of a sample with around 58,000 clones, 84% of them seen once. Sequences were derived from peripheral blood, sampled on day 0 of AZD1222 vaccination. The chain joins TRBV18 to TRBJ1-1; D not resolved. The TCR comes from an adult in good health. The CDR3 loop is CASSPSGENTEAFF. The DNA of the CDR3 is TGTGCCAGCTCACCGTCAGGCGAGAACACTGAAGCTTTCTTT.